A single sample is the source of the 16 T cell receptor beta chains below, sequenced in a study of regulatory and conventional T cells in RAG deficiency. Genomic DNA came from blood conventional CD4+ T cells gated CD25-low CD127-high. The table came from immunoSEQ multiplex PCR; TCRdb's copy has only in-frame clones and leaves some out. The sample carries fewer than 40,000 clones, about 76% recorded once. The same data also went into a second study, on regulatory T cells. That source reports: Amplification used 52 TRBV primers and 13 TRBJ primers.

The sequenced sample consisted of CD4+ effector T cells sorted from blood. The source is a human donor in good health.

This chain links TRBV7-2 with TRBJ1-2; perhaps TRBD1 as D (6 bases). The CDR3 has 15 residues. CDR1 and CDR2 (germline): SGHTA, FQGNSA. The V and J ends lost 5 bases and 8 bases respectively, with 21 bases between them. CDR3 region: CASSLGSGQGYGYTF. CDR3 sequence (DNA): TGTGCCAGCAGCCTGGGGTCTGGGCAGGGGTACGGCTACACCTTC.

V gene TRBV27 combines with J gene TRBJ2-1; D might be TRBD1 or TRBD2, each matching 7 bases. V shed 4 bases and J shed 2 bases, with 15 bases lying between them. CDR3 length: 16 residues. Germline CDR1 reads MNHEY; CDR2 reads SMNVEV (reference sequence). The CDR3 nucleotides are TGTGCCAGCAGTTCGACAGGGAGGGTAGCCTACAATGAGCAGTTCTTC. Translated: CASSSTGRVAYNEQFF.

The rearrangement links TRBV27 to TRBJ1-3, with 7 bases aligning to TRBD1. The length of the CDR3 is 14 residues. The germline gives CDR1 MNHEY, CDR2 SMNVEV (reference sequence). The J segment lost 4 bases and the V segment lost 4 bases, leaving 4 bases of the junction unmatched. For the CDR3, the DNA is TGTGCCAGCAGTTCCAGGGGGTACGGAAACACCATATATTTT. It specifies CASSSRGYGNTIYF.

In DNA, the CDR3 is TGTGCCAGTAGTATTTCGGACTCTGAGCAGTTCTTC. This translates into CASSISDSEQFF. The V and J genes are TRBV19 and TRBJ2-1; D possibly corresponds to TRBD2 (5 bases). This CDR3 has 12 amino acids. Germline lookup yields CDR1 LNHDA and CDR2 SQIVND (reference sequence). The V end lost 3 bases, the J end lost 9 bases, and 9 bases lay between the germline ends. The entire variable domain, with the rest obtained from reference TRBV19 and TRBJ2-1, is as follows: DGGITQSPKYLFRKEGQNVTLSCEQNLNHDAMYWYRQDPGQGLRLIYYSQIVNDFQKGDIAEGYSVSREKKESFPLTVTSAQKNPTAFYLCASSISDSEQFFGPGTRLTVL.

V is TRBV7-6 and J is TRBJ1-1, with D possibly TRBD1 on 6 matching bases. Germline-derived CDR1 and CDR2 are SGHVS and FNYEAQ. CDR3 length equals 13 residues. V gave up 4 bases and J gave up 8 bases, with 14 bases separating them. CDR3 sequence reads: CASSWQGQLEAFF. The CDR3 DNA reads as TGTGCCAGCAGCTGGCAGGGGCAGTTGGAAGCTTTCTTT.

The chain employs TRBV5-6 and TRBJ1-5; tentative D call: TRBD1 (5 bases). Trimming cost V 3 bases and J 0 bases, with 19 bases left between them. The CDR3 runs to 18 residues. Germline values: CDR1 SGHDT, CDR2 YYEEEE. CDR3 protein: CASSSSTVGGNSNQPQHF. The CDR3 region has the DNA TGTGCCAGCAGCTCCTCGACAGTCGGGGGGAATAGCAATCAGCCCCAGCATTTT.

The V gene is TRBV2, the J gene TRBJ2-7, with TRBD2 matching 8 bases. The CDR3 runs to 17 residues. With 3 bases clipped from V and 4 bases from J, the junction kept 14 bases outside the gene matches. CDR1 is SNHLY, CDR2 FYNNEI, per germline. The chain's CDR3 is CASSEGSGGPVPYEQYF. The CDR3 bases are TGTGCCAGCAGTGAGGGGTCGGGGGGGCCTGTACCGTACGAGCAGTACTTC.

CDR3 sequence reads: CASSFGARGHGYTF. The CDR3 nucleotides are TGTGCCAGCAGCTTTGGGGCCCGGGGTCATGGCTACACCTTC. The chain combines TRBV5-4 with TRBJ1-2, with D tentatively TRBD1 (5 bases). V was pared by 2 bases and J by 6 bases, with 14 bases between. The length of the CDR3 is 14 residues. CDR1 is SGHNT, CDR2 YYREEE, per germline (reference sequence).

The V and J genes are TRBV6-6 and TRBJ1-2; the match to TRBD1 covers 9 bases. Germline assignment: CDR1 MNHNY and CDR2 SVGAGI (reference sequence). The CDR3 consists of 15 residues. J gave up 4 bases and V 6 bases, and 9 bases lay outside the gene matches. The CDR3 loop reads CASSLGQGNFYGYTF. CDR3 coding DNA: TGTGCCAGCAGCCTGGGACAGGGTAATTTCTATGGCTACACCTTC.

V and J are TRBV19 and TRBJ1-5; the D gene is possibly TRBD1 (5 bases). Per the germline V gene, CDR1 is LNHDA and CDR2 is SQIVND (reference sequence). Between the trimmed V and J ends, which lost 2 bases and 3 bases, there was a span of 8 bases. The CDR3 length is 14 residues. CDR3 DNA sequence: TGTGCCAGTAGTATAAGACAGCCCAATCAGCCCCAGCATTTT. This sequence encodes CASSIRQPNQPQHF.

The chain recombines TRBV6-5 with TRBJ2-2; no definite D call. V lost 9 bases to trimming and J lost 14 bases, with 7 bases between them. CDR1 and CDR2 from the germline V gene are MNHEY and SVGAGI. The CDR3 loop spans 8 amino acids. The CDR3 protein is CARIALFF. The CDR3, as DNA: TGTGCCAGAATTGCCCTGTTTTTT.

The chain carries TRBV18 and TRBJ2-5, with D tentatively TRBD1 or TRBD2 (6 bases each). Deletions cut 1 base from V and 1 base from J, with 10 bases between. Per the germline V gene, CDR1 is KGHSH and CDR2 is LQKENI. This CDR3 contains 15 residues. For the CDR3, the DNA is TGTGCCAGCTCACCACGGGGGGCACTCCAAGAGACCCAGTACTTC. It is translated as CASSPRGALQETQYF.

This sequence joins TRBV10-1 and TRBJ2-5; D is unclear. Germline loops: CDR1 WNHNN, CDR2 SYGVQD (reference sequence). The CDR3 covers 14 residues. Trimming cost V 3 bases and J 2 bases, with 10 bases left between them. As DNA, the CDR3 is TGCGCCAGCAGTGACAGCCTACGACAAGAGACCCAGTACTTC. This codes for CASSDSLRQETQYF.

The chain is built from TRBV2 and TRBJ2-7, with D possibly TRBD1 on 6 matching bases. Germline V gene lookup returns CDR1 SNHLY and CDR2 FYNNEI. V was cut by 2 bases and J by 3 bases, with 11 bases left in between. This CDR3 is built from 14 residues. The CDR3 nucleotides read TGTGCCAGCAGTGAACAGGGGATGGGCTACGAGCAGTACTTC. Protein sequence: CASSEQGMGYEQYF.

Points on this clone: One end of the junction does not line up with germline, which may come from a read error. The CDR3 DNA is TGTGCCAGCAGCCTAGCCCAGCGTCGGGAGACCCAGTACTTC. Translated: CASSLAQRRETQYF. The rearrangement joins TRBV7-2 to TRBJ2-5, with D possibly being TRBD2 (5 bases). The CDR3 runs 14 residues. Germline V gene sequence: CDR1 SGHTA, CDR2 FQGNSA.

The gene calls are TRBV28 and TRBJ1-2; 7 bases map to TRBD1. The CDR3 has 13 residues. V lost 6 bases to trimming and J lost 7 bases; unmatched junction nucleotides: 8. Germline V lookup: CDR1 MDHEN, CDR2 SYDVKM. This CDR3 is CASRIDRVGGYTF. In nucleotides, the CDR3 is TGTGCCAGCAGAATAGACAGGGTTGGTGGCTACACCTTC.